This record covers a single T cell receptor beta chain. Antigen: not known. A second roughly 7 to 11 cycle PCR used barcoded and J-beta primers. MiXCR, run by TCRdb on the 5' RACE reads, gives a single entry per CDR3 protein. The sample carries hundreds of thousands of distinct CDR3 sequences, approximately 49% recorded once. These data originate in a study of blood T cells in healthy people across ages. Regarding the study as a whole: Age brought a roughly linear fall in TCR beta diversity measured per million T cells.

Each donor gave 9 to 10 milliliters of peripheral blood. Every sample had a minimum of 6 million PBMCs isolated. Material: blood. This sequence was found in a woman in her sixties or seventies in good health.

The CDR3 sequence is CASSPAGRHPSGANVLTF. CDR3 bases: TGTGCCAGCAGTCCCGCGGGGCGGCACCCCTCTGGGGCCAACGTCCTGACTTTC. The gene calls are TRBV12-3 or TRBV12-4 and TRBJ2-6; weak D call: TRBD2 (6 bases). Between the trimmed V and J ends, which lost 5 bases and 0 bases, there was a span of 17 bases. This CDR3 spans 18 amino acids.